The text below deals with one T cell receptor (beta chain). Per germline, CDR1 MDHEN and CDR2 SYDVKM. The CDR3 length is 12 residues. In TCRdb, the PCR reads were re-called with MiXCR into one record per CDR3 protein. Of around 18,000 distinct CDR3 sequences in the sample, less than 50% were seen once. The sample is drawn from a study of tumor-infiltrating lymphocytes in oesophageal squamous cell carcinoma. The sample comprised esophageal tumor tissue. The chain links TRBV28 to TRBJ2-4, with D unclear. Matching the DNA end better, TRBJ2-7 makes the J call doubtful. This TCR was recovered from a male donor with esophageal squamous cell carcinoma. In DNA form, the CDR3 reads TGTGCCAGCAGTTTAGGTACCTACGAGCAGTACTTC. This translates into CASSLGTYEQYF.